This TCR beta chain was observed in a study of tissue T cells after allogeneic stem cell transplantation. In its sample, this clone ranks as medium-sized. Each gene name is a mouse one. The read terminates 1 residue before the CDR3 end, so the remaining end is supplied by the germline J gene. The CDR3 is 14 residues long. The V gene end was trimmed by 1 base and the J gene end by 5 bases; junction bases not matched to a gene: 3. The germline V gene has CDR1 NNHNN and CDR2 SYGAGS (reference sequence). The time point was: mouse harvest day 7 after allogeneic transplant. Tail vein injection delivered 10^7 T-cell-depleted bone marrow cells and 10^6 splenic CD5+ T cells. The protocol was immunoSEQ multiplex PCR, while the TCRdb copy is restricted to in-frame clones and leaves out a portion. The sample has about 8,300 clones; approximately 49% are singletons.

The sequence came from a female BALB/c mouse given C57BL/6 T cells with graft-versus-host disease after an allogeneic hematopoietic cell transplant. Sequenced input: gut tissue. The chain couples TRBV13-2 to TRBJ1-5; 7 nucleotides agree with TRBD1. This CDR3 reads CASGDPGQDQAPLF. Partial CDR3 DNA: TGTGCCAGCGGTGATCCAGGACAGGACCAGGCTCCGCTT.